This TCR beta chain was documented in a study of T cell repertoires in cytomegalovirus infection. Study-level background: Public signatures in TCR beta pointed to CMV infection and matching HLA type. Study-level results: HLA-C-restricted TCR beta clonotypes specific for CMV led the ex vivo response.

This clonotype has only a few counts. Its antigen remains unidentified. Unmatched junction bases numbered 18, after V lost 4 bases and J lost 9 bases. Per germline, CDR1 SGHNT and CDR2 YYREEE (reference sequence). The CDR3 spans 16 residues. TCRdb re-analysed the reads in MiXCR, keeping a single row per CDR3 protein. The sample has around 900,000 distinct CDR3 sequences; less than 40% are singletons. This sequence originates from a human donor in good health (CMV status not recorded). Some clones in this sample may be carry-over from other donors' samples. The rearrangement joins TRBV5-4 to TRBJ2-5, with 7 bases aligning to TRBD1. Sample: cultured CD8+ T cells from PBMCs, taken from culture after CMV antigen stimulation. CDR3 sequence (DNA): TGTGCCAGCAGCCCGGACAGGCCCCTAAACCTACAATCCCAGTACTTC. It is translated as CASSPDRPLNLQSQYF.